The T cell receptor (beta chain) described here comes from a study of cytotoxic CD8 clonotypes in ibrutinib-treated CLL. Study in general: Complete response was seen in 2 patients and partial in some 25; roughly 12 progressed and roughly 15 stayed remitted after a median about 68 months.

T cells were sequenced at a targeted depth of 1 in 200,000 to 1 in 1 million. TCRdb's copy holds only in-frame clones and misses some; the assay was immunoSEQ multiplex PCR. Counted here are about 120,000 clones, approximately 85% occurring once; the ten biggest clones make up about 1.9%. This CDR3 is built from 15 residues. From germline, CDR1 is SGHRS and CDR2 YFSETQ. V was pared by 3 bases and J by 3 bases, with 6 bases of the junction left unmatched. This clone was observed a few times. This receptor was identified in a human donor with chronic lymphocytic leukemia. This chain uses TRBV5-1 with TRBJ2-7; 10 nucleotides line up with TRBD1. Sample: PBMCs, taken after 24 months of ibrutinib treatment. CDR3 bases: TGCGCCAGCAGCTGGGGTGGGACAGGGGTCTACGAGCAGTACTTC. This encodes CASSWGGTGVYEQYF.